A single sample gave rise to the 4 T cell receptor beta chains below, sequenced in a study of T cells in narcolepsy. Generated by immunoSEQ multiplex PCR, the TCRdb table keeps only in-frame clones and is missing some. Of 15,000 to 20,000 clones in the sample, 85% to 90% were seen once. The sequenced material came from memory (CD45RA-) CD4+ T cells from blood. These TCRs come from a human donor in good health.

The chain is built from TRBV6-1 and TRBJ2-7, with unresolved D. Germline V gene data show CDR1 as MNHNS and CDR2 as SASEGT. The CDR3 covers 13 residues. V was pared by 7 bases and J by 2 bases, with 12 bases between. The CDR3 loop reads CASTLGSTYEQYF. CDR3 nucleotides: TGTGCCAGCACGCTTGGGTCCACCTACGAGCAGTACTTC.

This rearrangement joins TRBV30 to TRBJ1-6; D is ambiguous. CDR3 length: 12 amino acids. With 2 bases removed from V and 6 bases from J, the gap between germline ends came to 5 bases. Germline V gives CDR1 GTSNPN, CDR2 SVGIG (reference sequence). CDR3 in amino acids: CAWSSVNSPLHF. CDR3 sequence (DNA): TGTGCCTGGAGTAGCGTTAATTCACCCCTCCACTTT.

The rearrangement uses TRBV30 and TRBJ1-6; 7 positions match TRBD1. This CDR3 comprises 15 residues. CDR1 and CDR2 from the germline V gene are GTSNPN and SVGIG (reference sequence). V was clipped by 4 bases and J by 5 bases; unmatched bases: 8. The CDR3 DNA follows: TGTGCCTGGACCTTTACAGGGGCCCATAATTCACCCCTCCACTTT. Translation: CAWTFTGAHNSPLHF.

The chain combines TRBV29-1 with TRBJ1-1; tentatively, D is TRBD1 (5 bases). Per the germline V gene, CDR1 is SQVTM and CDR2 is ANQGSEA. V dropped 7 bases and J dropped 1 base, with 10 bases sitting between them. CDR3 size: 12 residues. CDR3 amino acids: CSARTGNTEAFF. The CDR3 coding sequence is TGCAGCGCCCGAACAGGGAACACTGAAGCTTTCTTT.